This T cell receptor (beta chain) stems from a study of control samples from healthy donors and cancer patients. TCRdb keeps only in-frame clones here, not all; method: immunoSEQ multiplex PCR. Here the sample spans roughly 140,000 clones, over 90% being singletons. The V segment lost 6 bases and the J segment 9 bases; nucleotides outside the gene matches: 11. CDR1 is MNHEY and CDR2 is SVGAGI in the germline V gene. This CDR3 has 15 residues. Sequencing input: blood. The sequence was obtained from a man over 45 in good health. The rearrangement joins TRBV6-5 to TRBJ2-1, with 10 positions matching TRBD2. The CDR3 loop is CASSSSGSPRLEQFF. The DNA of the CDR3 is TGTGCCAGCAGCTCTAGCGGGAGCCCGCGGCTTGAGCAGTTCTTC.